This TCR beta chain comes out of a study of Graves' ophthalmopathy and Graves' hyperthyroidism. Overall study results and limits: Most expanded clonotypes in thyroid above 0.001 frequency also showed up in blood.

None of the included patients had other autoimmune diseases, uncontrolled infections, pregnancy or lactation, as these led to exclusion. Amplification of TCR beta CDR3 regions used RNA transcripts. The authors performed first-round RT-PCR with HTBI primers and then a second-round multiplex PCR. Each CDR3 protein is one row after TCRdb ran MiXCR on the multiplex PCR reads. The sample lists approximately 500,000 distinct CDR3 sequences, under 15% occurring once. The V and J ends lost 0 bases and 3 bases respectively, with 15 bases between them. CDR3 length: 16 residues. Germline assignment: CDR1 ENHRY and CDR2 SYGVKD. In the case of this clonotype: The antigen remains undetermined.

This chain joins TRBV10-3 and TRBJ2-7, with D tentatively TRBD1 or TRBD2 (5 bases each). The sequence was obtained from a woman in her thirties with Graves' ophthalmopathy. Source material: blood. CDR3 DNA sequence: TGTGCCATCAGTGAGTCTGGGGGACGCACAAACTACGAGCAGTACTTC. Translation gives CAISESGGRTNYEQYF.